This record concerns one T cell receptor beta chain sequence. Sequenced by immunoSEQ multiplex PCR; TCRdb stores in-frame clones only, minus some. The listing records about 190,000 clones. The CDR3 is made up of 14 amino acids. Germline CDR1 and CDR2: KGHSH and LQKENI. Trimming cost V 3 bases and J 0 bases, with 8 bases left between them. The data are from a study of control samples from healthy donors and cancer patients. This chain connects TRBV18 to TRBJ1-2; D remains unclear. The sample consisted of blood. The sequence came from a woman aged 30 to 39 in good health. CDR3 coding DNA: TGTGCCAGCTCACCGACGGAAACTAACTATGGCTACACCTTC. This sequence encodes CASSPTETNYGYTF.